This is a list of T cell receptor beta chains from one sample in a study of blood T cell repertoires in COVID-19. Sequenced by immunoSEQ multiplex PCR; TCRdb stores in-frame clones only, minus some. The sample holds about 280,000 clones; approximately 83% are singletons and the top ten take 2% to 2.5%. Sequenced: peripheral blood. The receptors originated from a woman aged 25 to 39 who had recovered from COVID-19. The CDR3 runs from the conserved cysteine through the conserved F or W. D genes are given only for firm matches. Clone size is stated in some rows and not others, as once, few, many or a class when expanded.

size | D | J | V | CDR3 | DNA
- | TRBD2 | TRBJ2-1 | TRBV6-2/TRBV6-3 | CASSSLPTSEAYNEQFF | TGTGCCAGCAGTTCCCTACCTACTAGCGAGGCCTACAATGAGCAGTTCTTC
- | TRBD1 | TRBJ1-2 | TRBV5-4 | CASSPGLSQQGNYGYTF | TGTGCCAGCAGCCCGGGTTTGAGCCAACAGGGGAACTATGGCTACACCTTC
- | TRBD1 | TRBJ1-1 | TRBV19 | CASKTGTVAEAFF | TGTGCCAGTAAGACCGGGACAGTCGCTGAAGCTTTCTTT
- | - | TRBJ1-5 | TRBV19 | CASSIEVSRINQPQHF | TGTGCCAGTAGTATTGAAGTTAGCAGAATCAATCAGCCCCAGCATTTT
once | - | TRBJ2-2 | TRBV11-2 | CASSLGLGPVNTGELFF | TGTGCCAGCAGCTTAGGATTGGGGCCTGTGAACACCGGGGAGCTGTTTTTT
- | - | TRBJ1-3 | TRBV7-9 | CASSLTAESSGNTIYF | TGTGCCAGCAGCTTGACAGCAGAAAGCTCTGGAAACACCATATATTTT
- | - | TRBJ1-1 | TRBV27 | CASSIAGTGTEAFF | TGTGCCAGCAGTATCGCGGGGACGGGGACTGAAGCTTTCTTT
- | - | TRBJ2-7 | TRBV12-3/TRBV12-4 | CASLSDTGYEQYF | TGTGCCAGCTTATCGGACACAGGGTACGAGCAGTACTTC
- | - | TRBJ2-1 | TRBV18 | CASVLGPREIGNEQFF | TGTGCCAGCGTTTTAGGACCCCGGGAGATAGGCAATGAGCAGTTCTTC
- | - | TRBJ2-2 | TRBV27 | CASSLSMLFTGELFF | TGTGCCAGCAGTTTATCCATGCTATTCACCGGGGAGCTGTTTTTT
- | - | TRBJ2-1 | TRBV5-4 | CASSLEGPAGNEQFF | TGTGCCAGCAGCTTGGAAGGGCCGGCGGGCAATGAGCAGTTCTTC
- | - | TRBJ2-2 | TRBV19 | CASSMRENTGELFF | TGTGCCAGTAGTATGAGGGAGAACACCGGGGAGCTGTTTTTT
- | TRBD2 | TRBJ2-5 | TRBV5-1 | CASSLGLAGVETQYF | TGCGCCAGCAGCTTGGGTCTAGCGGGGGTGGAGACCCAGTACTTC
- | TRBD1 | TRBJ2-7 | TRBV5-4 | CASSRTGPYEQYF | TGTGCCAGCAGTCGGACAGGACCCTACGAGCAGTACTTC
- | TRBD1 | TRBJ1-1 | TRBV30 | CAWNPRDRGLNTEAFF | TGTGCCTGGAACCCCCGGGACAGGGGGTTAAACACTGAAGCTTTCTTT
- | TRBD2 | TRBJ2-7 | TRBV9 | CASSVSGGSSYEQYF | TGTGCCAGCAGCGTATCAGGCGGGAGCTCCTACGAGCAGTACTTC
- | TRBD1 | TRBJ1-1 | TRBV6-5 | CASSNYRGLGTEAFF | TGTGCCAGCAGTAACTACAGGGGGCTGGGCACTGAAGCTTTCTTT
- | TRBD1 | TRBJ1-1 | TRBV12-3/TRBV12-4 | CASSLNRGTEAFF | TGTGCCAGCAGTTTAAACAGGGGGACTGAAGCTTTCTTT
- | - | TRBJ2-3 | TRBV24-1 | CATSVSQGPTQYF | TGTGCCACCAGTGTTAGTCAGGGGCCTACGCAGTATTTT
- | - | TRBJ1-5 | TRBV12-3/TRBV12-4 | CASSFAGAQPQHF | TGTGCCAGCAGTTTTGCGGGGGCTCAGCCCCAGCATTTT
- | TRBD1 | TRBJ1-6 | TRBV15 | CATSRDRGRDDNSPLHF | TGTGCCACCAGCCGGGACAGGGGGCGGGATGATAATTCACCCCTCCACTTT
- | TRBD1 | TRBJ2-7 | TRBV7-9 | CAAGTGSYEQYF | TGTGCCGCGGGGACAGGCTCCTACGAGCAGTACTTC
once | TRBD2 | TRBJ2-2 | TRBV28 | CASRRGGTGELFF | TGTGCCAGCAGGCGGGGGGGAACCGGGGAGCTGTTTTTT
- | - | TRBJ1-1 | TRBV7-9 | CASSFMNTEAFF | TGTGCCAGCAGCTTCATGAACACTGAAGCTTTCTTT
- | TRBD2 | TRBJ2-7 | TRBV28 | CASSQPERGVMQYF | TGTGCCAGCAGTCAACCGGAGCGGGGGGTGATGCAGTACTTC
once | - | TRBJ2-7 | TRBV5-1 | CASSLGESEQYF | TGCGCCAGCAGCTTAGGGGAATCCGAGCAGTACTTC
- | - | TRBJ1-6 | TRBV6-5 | CASSWATDYSPLHF | TGTGCCAGCAGCTGGGCCACGGATTATTCACCCCTCCACTTT
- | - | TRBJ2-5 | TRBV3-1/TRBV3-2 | CASSPSGEIETQYF | TGTGCCAGCAGCCCGAGTGGGGAGATAGAGACCCAGTACTTC
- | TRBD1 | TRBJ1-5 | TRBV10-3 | CATTQGDQPQHF | TGTGCCACTACACAGGGGGATCAGCCCCAGCATTTT
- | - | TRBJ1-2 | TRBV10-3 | CAIRTREANYGYTF | TGTGCCATCAGGACCAGGGAGGCGAACTATGGCTACACCTTC
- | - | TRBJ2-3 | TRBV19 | CASSIDHRAQDTQYF | TGTGCCAGTAGTATAGATCACAGGGCGCAAGATACGCAGTATTTT
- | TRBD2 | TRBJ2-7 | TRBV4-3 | CASSQGTSGRGFYEQYF | TGCGCCAGCAGCCAGGGGACTAGCGGGAGGGGGTTCTACGAGCAGTACTTC
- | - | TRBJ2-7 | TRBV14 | CASSLGAGIEQYF | TGTGCCAGCAGCCTCGGGGCGGGGATTGAGCAGTACTTC